What follows are 21 T cell receptor beta chains derived from one specimen sequenced in a study of blood T cell repertoires in COVID-19. Generated by immunoSEQ multiplex PCR, the TCRdb table keeps only in-frame clones and is missing some. The sample has more than 250,000 clones, 86% seen once. Sequenced material: peripheral blood. All receptors derive from a man aged 18 to 30 with active or convalescent COVID-19.

The V gene is TRBV29-1, the J gene TRBJ2-2, with D perhaps TRBD1 (6 bases). V shed 6 bases and J shed 7 bases, with 15 bases lying between them. CDR3 length: 13 residues. Germline CDR1 is SQVTM and CDR2 is ANQGSEA. The DNA of the CDR3 is TGCAGCGTCGGACAGTCTGCTGGCGGGGAGCTGTTTTTT. Translation gives CSVGQSAGGELFF.

V and J are TRBV6-5 and TRBJ2-2; the match to TRBD1 covers 7 bases. The CDR3 runs to 15 residues. V gave up 5 bases and J gave up 0 bases; unmatched junction bases: 3. Germline CDR1 reads MNHEY; CDR2 reads SVGAGI. CDR3 sequence reads: CASSTGTANTGELFF. CDR3 nucleotides: TGTGCCAGCAGTACCGGGACAGCGAACACCGGGGAGCTGTTTTTT.

The chain joins TRBV2 to TRBJ1-1, with unresolved D. CDR1 is SNHLY and CDR2 is FYNNEI in the germline V gene. The CDR3 runs to 14 residues. V was pared by 6 bases and J by 5 bases, with 16 bases between. CDR3 residues: CASRGASSGTEAFF. The CDR3 region has the DNA TGTGCCAGCAGGGGTGCTTCCTCGGGGACTGAAGCTTTCTTT. The whole variable domain, remainder taken from reference TRBV2 and TRBJ1-1, is EPEVTQTPSHQVTQMGQEVILRCVPISNHLYFYWYRQILGQKVEFLVSFYNNEISEKSEIFDDQFSVERPDGSNFTLKIRSTKLEDSAMYFCASRGASSGTEAFFGQGTRLTVV.

A single count supports this clone. The V call is TRBV3-1 (or the pseudogene TRBV3-2), the J call TRBJ1-5; D remains ambiguous. This CDR3 contains 15 residues. Germline-derived CDR1 and CDR2 are LGHDT and YNNKEL (reference sequence). V lost 5 bases to trimming and J lost 4 bases, with 15 bases between them. CDR3 region: CASSNTAGRNQPQHF. The CDR3 DNA follows: TGTGCCAGCAGCAACACAGCTGGAAGAAATCAGCCCCAGCATTTT.

The chain employs TRBV5-5 and TRBJ2-5, with D unresolved. Looked up from germline, CDR1 is SGHKS and CDR2 is YYEKEE (reference sequence). There are 12 residues in the CDR3. V was trimmed by 2 bases and J by 5 bases, leaving 7 bases between them. The CDR3 nucleotides read TGTGCCAGCAGCTTTGGTCGGGAGACCCAGTACTTC. Its protein is CASSFGRETQYF.

The rearrangement links TRBV6-1 to TRBJ1-2; D perhaps matches TRBD1 (5 bases). V was trimmed by 1 base and J by 8 bases, leaving 14 bases between them. The CDR3 has 14 amino acids. Germline V gene lookup returns CDR1 MNHNS and CDR2 SASEGT. CDR3 region: CASSEGDYAKGYTF. In DNA, the CDR3 is TGTGCCAGCAGTGAAGGGGACTACGCTAAGGGCTACACCTTC.

This clone was recorded once. The V gene is TRBV19, the J gene TRBJ1-6; the D gene is possibly TRBD1 (5 bases). Looked up from germline, CDR1 is LNHDA and CDR2 is SQIVND (reference sequence). CDR3 length: 15 amino acids. Trimming removed 5 bases from V and 0 bases from J, with 8 bases in between. CDR3 bases: TGTGCCAGTAGTCACAGGAGCTCCTATAATTCACCCCTCCACTTT. Encoded protein: CASSHRSSYNSPLHF. Combining the CDR3 with reference TRBV19 and TRBJ1-6 gives the whole variable domain DGGITQSPKYLFRKEGQNVTLSCEQNLNHDAMYWYRQDPGQGLRLIYYSQIVNDFQKGDIAEGYSVSREKKESFPLTVTSAQKNPTAFYLCASSHRSSYNSPLHFGNGTRLTVT.

The chain is built from TRBV6-5 and TRBJ2-3, with TRBD2 as a possible D gene (7 bases). The CDR3 sequence is 14 residues long. V gave up 2 bases and J gave up 4 bases, with 10 bases separating them. Germline values: CDR1 MNHEY, CDR2 SVGAGI. The CDR3: CASSYGGGADTQYF. CDR3 coding DNA: TGTGCCAGCAGTTACGGAGGGGGGGCAGATACGCAGTATTTT.

The chain links TRBV4-1 to TRBJ1-2; D not resolved. CDR1 is MGHRA and CDR2 is YSYEKL in the germline V gene. Deletions cut 1 base from V and 7 bases from J, with 13 bases between. This CDR3 is 14 amino acids long. CDR3 amino acids: CASSQVRGLSGYTF. CDR3 DNA sequence: TGCGCCAGCAGCCAAGTTAGAGGGCTGAGTGGCTACACCTTC.

A few counts support this clone. This chain links TRBV6-1 with TRBJ1-2, with 7 positions matching TRBD1. The CDR3 contains 15 residues. In germline, CDR1 is MNHNS, CDR2 SASEGT. Trimming removed 0 bases from V and 3 bases from J; junction bases left unmatched: 4. Here the CDR3 DNA reads TGTGCCAGCAGTGAAGCGCACAGGGGCCACTATGGCTACACCTTC. Protein product: CASSEAHRGHYGYTF.

V gene TRBV28 combines with J gene TRBJ2-1; the match to TRBD1 covers 12 bases. The CDR3 extends over 16 amino acids. Germline CDR1 is MDHEN and CDR2 is SYDVKM. V lost 4 bases and J lost 9; bases outside the gene matches: 10. The CDR3 spells CASSSDTGQGAGEQFF. Written as DNA, the CDR3 is TGTGCCAGCAGTTCAGATACGGGACAGGGGGCAGGTGAGCAGTTCTTC. Full variable domain (remainder filled in from reference TRBV28 and TRBJ2-1): DVKVTQSSRYLVKRTGEKVFLECVQDMDHENMFWYRQDPGLGLRLIYFSYDVKMKEKGDIPEGYSVSREKKERFSLILESASTNQTSMYLCASSSDTGQGAGEQFFGPGTRLTVL.

This CDR3 reads CASRLTGVDTGELFF. In DNA, the CDR3 is TGTGCCAGCAGGTTAACAGGGGTAGACACCGGGGAGCTGTTTTTT. V is TRBV7-2 and J is TRBJ2-2; 7 bases are shared with TRBD1. CDR3 length: 15 residues. V shed 6 bases, J shed 3 bases, and the junction held 7 bases outside the gene matches. CDR1 and CDR2 from the germline V gene are SGHTA and FQGNSA. Together with reference TRBV7-2 and TRBJ2-2, the CDR3 gives the full variable domain: GAGVSQSPSNKVTEKGKDVELRCDPISGHTALYWYRQSLGQGLEFLIYFQGNSAPDKSGLPSDRFSAERTGGSVSTLTIQRTQQEDSAVYLCASRLTGVDTGELFFGEGSRLTVL.

This chain joins TRBV11-1 and TRBJ2-1; the match to TRBD2 covers 7 bases. Germline values: CDR1 SGHAT, CDR2 FQDESV (reference sequence). This CDR3 comprises 16 residues. The V gene end was trimmed by 5 bases and the J gene end by 0 bases; junction bases not matched to a gene: 7. As DNA, the CDR3 is TGTGCCAGCAGCCTGTCGCGGGGGAGCTCCTACAATGAGCAGTTCTTC. Protein sequence: CASSLSRGSSYNEQFF.

The rearrangement uses TRBV11-2 and TRBJ2-5; TRBD2 matches at 8 bases. The CDR3 consists of 16 residues. The J segment lost 0 bases and the V segment lost 5 bases, leaving 8 bases of the junction unmatched. CDR1 is SGHAT, CDR2 FQNNGV, per germline. CDR3 nucleotide sequence: TGTGCCAGCAGCAAATCGGGAGGGACATACCAAGAGACCCAGTACTTC. It codes for CASSKSGGTYQETQYF.

V is TRBV28 and J is TRBJ2-5, with TRBD2 matching over 8 bases. V shed 3 bases, J shed 4 bases, and the junction held 4 bases outside the gene matches. The CDR3 has 14 amino acids. Germline CDR1 reads MDHEN; CDR2 reads SYDVKM. In DNA, the CDR3 is TGTGCCAGCAGTTTGGCCCGGGGGGGAGAGACCCAGTACTTC. This sequence encodes CASSLARGGETQYF.

This clone was counted between two and nine times. V is TRBV19 and J is TRBJ1-4; 9 nucleotides agree with TRBD1. The CDR3 spans 14 residues. V lost 4 bases, J lost 3 bases, and 0 bases stayed unmatched. CDR1 and CDR2 from the germline V gene are LNHDA and SQIVND (reference sequence). The CDR3 loop is CASSRQGANEKLFF. As DNA, the CDR3 is TGTGCCAGTAGTAGACAGGGGGCTAATGAAAAACTGTTTTTT.

This chain uses TRBV29-1 with TRBJ1-1; D unresolved. Germline V gives CDR1 SQVTM, CDR2 ANQGSEA. CDR3 length equals 13 residues. Trimming left V 4 bases short and J 0 bases short, with 9 bases between. The CDR3 DNA reads TGCAGCGTTGGACACAGCATGAACACTGAAGCTTTCTTT. It encodes CSVGHSMNTEAFF. Filled out from reference TRBV29-1 and TRBJ1-1, the complete variable domain reads SAVISQKPSRDICQRGTSLTIQCQVDSQVTMMFWYRQQPGQSLTLIATANQGSEATYESGFVIDKFPISRPNLTFSTLTVSNMSPEDSSIYLCSVGHSMNTEAFFGQGTRLTVV.

This chain connects TRBV4-3 to TRBJ2-3; 9 positions agree with TRBD2. CDR3 length: 19 amino acids. Germline-derived CDR1 and CDR2 are LGHNA and YSLEER. V trimming: 1 base; J trimming: 6 bases; junction bases outside the gene matches: 17. CDR3 bases: TGCGCCAGCAGCCAAGTAGGGGTTGTGACTAGCGGAGAGGGGGATACGCAGTATTTT. It translates to CASSQVGVVTSGEGDTQYF.

The chain links TRBV5-1 to TRBJ2-2, with D possibly being TRBD1 (6 bases). The CDR3 spans 15 residues. The ends were cut back, 4 bases at V and 8 bases at J, with 18 bases in the middle. Germline V gene lookup returns CDR1 SGHRS and CDR2 YFSETQ. The CDR3 reads CASSQGSGGRGELFF. CDR3 DNA: TGCGCCAGCAGCCAGGGGTCCGGTGGCCGAGGGGAGCTGTTTTTT.

The CDR3 DNA sequence: TGTGCCAGCAGTGAAGCGCGTGGGAGCGTCAATGAGCAGTTCTTC. This codes for CASSEARGSVNEQFF. The genes are TRBV6-1 and TRBJ2-1; TRBD2 might be the D (5 bases). The CDR3 length is 15 residues. CDR1 and CDR2 from the germline V gene are MNHNS and SASEGT. V was cut by 0 bases and J by 6 bases, with 12 bases left in between.

The chain employs TRBV6-5 and TRBJ2-1; D is uncertain. Between the trimmed V and J ends, which lost 7 bases and 8 bases, there was a span of 15 bases. The germline CDR1 and CDR2 sequences are MNHEY and SVGAGI. The CDR3 spans 13 residues. The CDR3 sequence: CASTSGPGDEQFF. The CDR3 DNA reads as TGTGCCAGCACCTCCGGCCCCGGAGATGAGCAGTTCTTC.